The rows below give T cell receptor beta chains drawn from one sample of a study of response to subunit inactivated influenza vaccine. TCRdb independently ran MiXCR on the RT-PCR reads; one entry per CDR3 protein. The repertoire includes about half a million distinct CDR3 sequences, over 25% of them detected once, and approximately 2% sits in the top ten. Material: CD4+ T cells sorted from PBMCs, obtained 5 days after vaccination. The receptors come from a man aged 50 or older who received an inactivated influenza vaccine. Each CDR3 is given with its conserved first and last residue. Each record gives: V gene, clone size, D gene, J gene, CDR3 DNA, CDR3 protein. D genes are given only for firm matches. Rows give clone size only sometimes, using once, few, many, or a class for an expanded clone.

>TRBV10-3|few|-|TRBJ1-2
TGTGCCATCAGTACGAGCCAAGGGAACTATGGCTACACCTTC
CAISTSQGNYGYTF
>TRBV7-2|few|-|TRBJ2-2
TGTGCCAGCAGCCCCCGGTCCGGCGGGGAGCTGTTTTTT
CASSPRSGGELFF
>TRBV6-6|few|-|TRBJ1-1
TGTGCCAGCAGTTACAAGAACACTGAAGCTTTCTTT
CASSYKNTEAFF
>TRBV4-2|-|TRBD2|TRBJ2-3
TGTGCCAGCAGCCAGAACCTAGCGGGGGGAGGAGATACGCAGTATTTT
CASSQNLAGGGDTQYF
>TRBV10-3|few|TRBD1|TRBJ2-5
TGTGCCATCGGAAGGACAGGGATGGGACAAGAGACCCAGTACTTC
CAIGRTGMGQETQYF
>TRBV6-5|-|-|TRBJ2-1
TGTGCCAGCAGTTTTCGGACCCGCAAGTTCTTC
CASSFRTRKFF
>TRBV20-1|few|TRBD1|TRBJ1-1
TGCAGTGCGCCGGACAGGGGACACACTGAAGCTTTCTTT
CSAPDRGHTEAFF
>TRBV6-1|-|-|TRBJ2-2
TGTGCCAGCAGTGAAGTTTACGGCTCCCTCGGGGAGCTGTTTTTT
CASSEVYGSLGELFF
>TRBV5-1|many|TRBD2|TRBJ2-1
TGCGCCAGCAGCTCCAGACTAGCTTCATACAATGAGCAGTTCTTC
CASSSRLASYNEQFF
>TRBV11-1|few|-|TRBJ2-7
TGTGCCAGCAGCTTAGCCCGGAAGGGGAGCATCTATTCCTACGAGCAGTACTTC
CASSLARKGSIYSYEQYF
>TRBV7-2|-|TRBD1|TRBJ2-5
TGTGCCAGCAGACCCCCTGGGACAGGGGAAGAGACCCAGTACTTC
CASRPPGTGEETQYF
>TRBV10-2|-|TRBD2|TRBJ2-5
TGCGCCGTCGGGACTAGCGGGACCCAGTACTTC
CAVGTSGTQYF
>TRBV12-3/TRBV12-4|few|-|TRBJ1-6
TGTGCCAGCAGCCCCGGGGGTGTCTATAATTCACCCCTCCACTTT
CASSPGGVYNSPLHF
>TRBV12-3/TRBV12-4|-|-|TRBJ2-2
TGTGCCAGCAGTTTTGCCAGAAACACCGGGGAGCTGTTTTTT
CASSFARNTGELFF
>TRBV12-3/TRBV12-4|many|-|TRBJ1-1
TGTGCCAGCAGTCCCGCGCACACTGAAGCTTTCTTT
CASSPAHTEAFF
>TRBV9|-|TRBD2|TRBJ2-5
TGTGCCAGCAGCGTAGCGGGAGGGCCTAGAGAGACCCAGTACTTC
CASSVAGGPRETQYF
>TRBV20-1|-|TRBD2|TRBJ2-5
TGCAGTGCCCACCAAAGCGGGGGGGCCCGGGAGACCCAGTACTTC
CSAHQSGGARETQYF
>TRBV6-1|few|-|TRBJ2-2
TGTGCCAGCAGGACAGCTTTCCCCATCCGGACCGGGGAGCTGTTTTTT
CASRTAFPIRTGELFF
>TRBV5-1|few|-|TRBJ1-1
TGCGCCAGCAGCCCGGGAGCTACCAGGGACACTGAAGCTTTCTTT
CASSPGATRDTEAFF
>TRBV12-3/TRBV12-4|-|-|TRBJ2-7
TGTGCCAGCAGTTTAAGTGGGGGAGTGCAGGACGAGCAGTACTTC
CASSLSGGVQDEQYF